Below, 15 T cell receptor beta chains from the same sample are listed, as sequenced in a study of graft-versus-host responses after intestinal transplantation. Clones were read by immunoSEQ multiplex PCR, and TCRdb kept only the in-frame ones, dropping some. The table lists over 65,000 clones, around 93% of them singletons. Antigen specificity for these receptors is unknown. The material was unstimulated CD8+ T cells sorted from spleen or lymph node cells, obtained before transplant. These receptor sequences come from a human donor who was the organ donor for an intestinal transplant.

V is TRBV4-1 and J is TRBJ2-4; possibly TRBD1 or TRBD2 for D (6 bases each). Germline V gene data show CDR1 as MGHRA and CDR2 as YSYEKL. The V and J ends lost 1 base and 6 bases respectively, with 13 bases between them. The CDR3 length is 15 residues. The CDR3 DNA is TGCGCCAGCAGCCAAGCACAGGGCGGGGTAAACATTCAGTACTTC. It translates to CASSQAQGGVNIQYF.

The J gene is TRBJ2-2, the V gene TRBV27, with D perhaps TRBD1 (5 bases). The CDR3 is 12 amino acids. The ends were cut back, 2 bases at V and 7 bases at J, with 5 bases in the middle. CDR1 is MNHEY and CDR2 is SMNVEV in the germline V gene (reference sequence). The CDR3 nucleotides read TGTGCCAGCAGTTTAAGGGGCGGGGAGCTGTTTTTT. Protein sequence: CASSLRGGELFF.

The chain couples TRBV5-6 to TRBJ1-1; D remains ambiguous. Trimming took off 3 bases at V and 1 base at J, with 22 bases between the two ends. The germline V gene encodes CDR1 SGHDT and CDR2 YYEEEE. This CDR3 region has 18 residues. The CDR3 DNA is TGTGCCAGCAGCTCTTACTCCGACATGTCCTCAACGAACACTGAAGCTTTCTTT. It translates to CASSSYSDMSSTNTEAFF. Full variable domain (remainder filled in from reference TRBV5-6 and TRBJ1-1): DAGVTQSPTHLIKTRGQQVTLRCSPKSGHDTVSWYQQALGQGPQFIFQYYEEEERQRGNFPDRFSGHQFPNYSSELNVNALLLGDSALYLCASSSYSDMSSTNTEAFFGQGTRLTVV.

This sequence joins TRBV4-1 and TRBJ2-7; TRBD1 is a possible D gene (6 bases). V was cut by 4 bases and J by 6 bases, with 13 bases left in between. The germline gives CDR1 MGHRA, CDR2 YSYEKL. The CDR3 loop spans 13 amino acids. The CDR3 is CASSLGTLGEQYF. CDR3 coding DNA: TGCGCCAGCAGCCTGGGGACACTTGGCGAGCAGTACTTC.

The chain combines TRBV9 with TRBJ2-5; D unresolved. The end of the DNA aligns better with TRBJ2-7, so the J call may be wrong. Germline V gene data show CDR1 as SGDLS and CDR2 as YYNGEE. CDR3 length: 13 residues. The CDR3, as DNA: TGTGCCAGCAGCGCCACAGACTTCCACGAGCAGTACTTC. As protein: CASSATDFHEQYF.

J is TRBJ2-7 and V is TRBV27, with D possibly matching TRBD1 (6 bases). CDR3 length: 13 residues. Between the trimmed V and J ends, which lost 8 bases and 6 bases, there was a span of 17 bases. Germline V gene sequence: CDR1 MNHEY, CDR2 SMNVEV (reference sequence). This CDR3 is CASFPAGQTEQYF. The CDR3 nucleotides read TGTGCCAGCTTCCCCGCCGGACAGACCGAGCAGTACTTC.

The DNA of the CDR3 is TGTGCCAGCACCAAGAACGGGGAGCTGTTTTTT. Translation: CASTKNGELFF. The chain couples TRBV6-5 to TRBJ2-2; D ambiguous. The CDR3 loop spans 11 amino acids. Germline V gene lookup returns CDR1 MNHEY and CDR2 SVGAGI. Trimming stripped 7 bases from V and 7 bases from J, with 7 bases between.

The genes are TRBV5-1 and TRBJ2-1, with TRBD2 matching over 9 bases. Germline-derived CDR1 and CDR2 are SGHRS and YFSETQ. The length of the CDR3 is 19 residues. V gave up 0 bases and J gave up 0 bases; unmatched junction bases: 10. CDR3 region: CASSLAWVAGVLSYNEQFF. The CDR3 DNA follows: TGCGCCAGCAGCTTGGCCTGGGTAGCGGGGGTCCTCTCCTACAATGAGCAGTTCTTC.

The CDR3 DNA is TGCGCCAGCAGCTTGGGGACTAGCGGTGACAATGAGCAGTTCTTC. This gives the protein CASSLGTSGDNEQFF. The chain joins TRBV5-1 to TRBJ2-1, with 10 bases lining up with TRBD2. Germline CDR1 reads SGHRS; CDR2 reads YFSETQ. This CDR3 comprises 15 residues. V gave up 0 bases and J gave up 5 bases; unmatched junction bases: 2. Filled out from reference TRBV5-1 and TRBJ2-1, the complete variable domain reads KAGVTQTPRYLIKTRGQQVTLSCSPISGHRSVSWYQQTPGQGLQFLFEYFSETQRNKGNFPGRFSGRQFSNSRSEMNVSTLELGDSALYLCASSLGTSGDNEQFFGPGTRLTVL.

V gene TRBV5-1 combines with J gene TRBJ2-1, with D uncertain. Trimming took off 3 bases at V and 2 bases at J, with 12 bases between the two ends. Germline values: CDR1 SGHRS, CDR2 YFSETQ. CDR3 size: 15 residues. CDR3 sequence (DNA): TGCGCCAGCAGCTCTTACTGGCTCACCTACAATGAGCAGTTCTTC. Translation gives CASSSYWLTYNEQFF.

This sequence joins TRBV5-4 and TRBJ2-7; weak D call: TRBD2 (5 bases). CDR1 and CDR2 (germline): SGHNT, YYREEE (reference sequence). The CDR3 has 12 amino acids. Between the trimmed V and J ends, which lost 4 bases and 3 bases, there was a span of 8 bases. The CDR3 spells CASSDGLYEQYF. CDR3 nucleotides: TGTGCCAGCAGCGACGGACTCTACGAGCAGTACTTC.

This chain connects TRBV5-5 to TRBJ2-7; D is ambiguous. The CDR3 is 16 amino acids. Deletions cut 1 base from V and 4 bases from J, with 18 bases between. CDR1 and CDR2 from the germline V gene are SGHKS and YYEKEE (reference sequence). This chain's CDR3 is CASSLSALPKRYEQYF. CDR3 coding DNA: TGTGCCAGCAGCTTGTCGGCACTCCCCAAACGATACGAGCAGTACTTC.

The CDR3: CASSVAGSPLHF. The CDR3 region has the DNA TGTGCCAGCAGCGTCGCGGGTTCACCCCTCCACTTT. V gene TRBV9 combines with J gene TRBJ1-6; D call uncertain. V was shortened by 2 bases and J by 9 bases, with 6 bases between the two germline ends. Germline values: CDR1 SGDLS, CDR2 YYNGEE. The CDR3 runs 12 residues. Drawing the rest from reference TRBV9 and TRBJ1-6, the complete variable domain is DSGVTQTPKHLITATGQRVTLRCSPRSGDLSVYWYQQSLDQGLQFLIQYYNGEERAKGNILERFSAQQFPDLHSELNLSSLELGDSALYFCASSVAGSPLHFGNGTRLTVT.

The chain recombines TRBV2 with TRBJ2-2; 9 bases line up with TRBD2. CDR1 and CDR2 (germline): SNHLY, FYNNEI. This CDR3 has 14 amino acids. J gave up 3 bases and V 8 bases, and 4 bases lay outside the gene matches. The CDR3 nucleotides are TGTGCCAGCCGGATAGCGGGGGACACCGGGGAGCTGTTTTTT. It specifies CASRIAGDTGELFF.

V usage is TRBV20-1 and J usage is TRBJ2-7, with no clear D. CDR3 length equals 11 residues. Germline V gene lookup returns CDR1 DFQATT and CDR2 SNEGSKA (reference sequence). Trimming left V 5 bases short and J 6 bases short, with 11 bases between. DNA of the CDR3: TGCAGTGCTGGCCGGGTTGGCGAGCAGTACTTC. Its protein is CSAGRVGEQYF.